This T cell receptor beta chain appears in the sequencing data of a study of spatial heterogeneity in lung cancer. Study overall: More beta-chain than alpha-chain sequences were consistently detected. Across the raw uncorrected reads, a unique TCR and UMI combination was observed, on average, more than ten times.

One entry per CDR3 protein results from TCRdb running MiXCR on the 5' RACE reads. The table lists around 63,000 distinct CDR3 sequences, 8% to 9% of them singletons. This clonotype was observed at least ten times. What it recognizes is unknown. Time point meaning: sample taken at primary tumor resection. Researchers sequenced whole RNA taken from tumor, nontumor lung or frozen PBMC without sorting. Findings and caveats of the study: Circulating ubiquitous expanded tumor TCRs were observed more frequently at resection than at follow-up.

V lost 0 bases and J lost 4, with 7 bases in between. The CDR3 length is 13 residues. In germline, CDR1 is LGHDT, CDR2 YNNKEL (reference sequence). The receptor was isolated from a female donor with early-stage non-small cell lung cancer. Sequenced material: PBMCs, taken at surgery. J is TRBJ2-7 and V is TRBV3-1, with D unresolved. For the CDR3, the DNA is TGTGCCAGCAGCCAAGACGGATATTACGAGCAGTACTTC. This translates into CASSQDGYYEQYF.